The rows below give T cell receptor beta chains drawn from one sample of a study of blood T cell repertoires in COVID-19. Libraries were prepared by immunoSEQ multiplex PCR; TCRdb keeps only in-frame clonotypes and omits some of them. This table holds 100,000 to 150,000 clones, around 80% found once. What was sequenced was peripheral blood. The receptors were gathered from a woman between 45 and 65 years old with acute or convalescent COVID-19. Both conserved end residues are part of each CDR3. A D gene is named only where the DNA matches it firmly. Expanded clones get a size class; other rows say once, few or many, or leave the size out.

TRBV5-4	TRBJ1-2	.	.	TGTGCCAGCAGCTTGTTGGTGGGGCAGCCCTATGGCTACACCTTC	CASSLLVGQPYGYTF
TRBV19	TRBJ1-5	.	.	TGTGCCAGTAGTATAACACGCGGGGATCAGCCCCAGCATTTT	CASSITRGDQPQHF
TRBV2	TRBJ2-5	.	.	TGTGCCAGCAGCCCTAGCCTGAGGGGGGAGACCCAGTACTTC	CASSPSLRGETQYF
TRBV24-1	TRBJ2-5	TRBD1	.	TGTGCCACCAGTGACTCACAGGGGGCCGGGGAGACCCAGTACTTC	CATSDSQGAGETQYF
TRBV27	TRBJ1-2	.	.	TGTGCCAGCAGTCGCGGGGCCCAGACATCAATCTATGGCTACACCTTC	CASSRGAQTSIYGYTF
TRBV3-1/TRBV3-2	TRBJ1-6	.	.	TGTGCCAGCAGCCAGACCACAGGGCTCCAGGGAAATTCACCCCTCCACTTT	CASSQTTGLQGNSPLHF
TRBV27	TRBJ2-7	.	.	TGTGCCAGCAGTTCGCGCAAGGGGACCTACGAGCAGTACTTC	CASSSRKGTYEQYF
TRBV5-4	TRBJ1-1	.	.	TGTGCCAGCAGCTCCGGGACAAAAAACACTGAAGCTTTCTTT	CASSSGTKNTEAFF
TRBV27	TRBJ1-5	.	.	TGTGCCAGCAGTTTAAACAGGGTTGGCAATCAGCCCCAGCATTTT	CASSLNRVGNQPQHF
TRBV5-1	TRBJ1-5	.	.	TGCGCCAGCAGCTTGGGAGGGCTGGGTCAGCCCCAGCATTTT	CASSLGGLGQPQHF
TRBV7-2	TRBJ2-1	.	.	TGTGCCAGCAGCCAGATGACAGGTCTTAGTGAGCAGTTCTTC	CASSQMTGLSEQFF
TRBV28	TRBJ1-6	.	.	TGTGCCAGCAGTTTTTCCGGGACATATAATTCACCCCTCCACTTT	CASSFSGTYNSPLHF
TRBV13	TRBJ2-7	.	.	TGTGCCAGCAGCTTAACTGGTGTTGTCCACGAGCAGTACTTC	CASSLTGVVHEQYF
TRBV27	TRBJ2-1	TRBD2	.	TGTGCCAGCAGTTTTGGCGGGAGGGGCAATGAGCAGTTCTTC	CASSFGGRGNEQFF
TRBV18	TRBJ2-5	TRBD1	.	TGTGCCAGCTCACCAAACAGGGGCGAAGAGACCCAGTACTTC	CASSPNRGEETQYF
TRBV11-2	TRBJ2-3	.	.	TGTGCCAGCAGCTTAGTTGGGACTAGCACAGATACGCAGTATTTT	CASSLVGTSTDTQYF
TRBV5-1	TRBJ2-7	.	few	TGCGCCAGCAGCCTGGGGACCCCGGGGGAGCAGTACTTC	CASSLGTPGEQYF
TRBV29-1	TRBJ2-5	TRBD1	.	TGCAGCGCTGGGGACAGTAAAGAGACCCAGTACTTC	CSAGDSKETQYF
TRBV10-1	TRBJ2-5	TRBD1	once	TGCGCCAGCAGTGAAAGTAGGGGGCCGGAGACCCAGTACTTC	CASSESRGPETQYF
TRBV19	TRBJ1-2	.	once	TGTGCCAGTAGTATCTCACCGGGACACATTTATGGCTACACCTTC	CASSISPGHIYGYTF
TRBV19	TRBJ1-2	.	.	TGTGCCAGTGAGCCGGACTCCCGTTATGGCTACACCTTC	CASEPDSRYGYTF
TRBV11-2	TRBJ2-1	TRBD1	.	TGTGCCAGCAGCCCTGGGTCAGGGGGCGGTGAGCAGTTCTTC	CASSPGSGGGEQFF
TRBV28	TRBJ1-5	.	.	TGTGCCAGCAGTCGGGGGGGAGGAGGTCAGCAGCCCCAGCATTTT	CASSRGGGGQQPQHF
TRBV5-1	TRBJ1-1	.	.	TGCGCCAGCAGCTTGGACCCCGGGAGCACTGAAGCTTTCTTT	CASSLDPGSTEAFF
TRBV6-6	TRBJ1-5	TRBD1	.	TGTGCCAGCAGTTCCACCGGGACAGGGGGACAGCCCCAGCATTTT	CASSSTGTGGQPQHF
TRBV19	TRBJ2-1	TRBD2	.	TGTGCCAGTAGTTTTAGACTAGCGGGAGCCCGCAGCTCCTACAATGAGCAGTTCTTC	CASSFRLAGARSSYNEQFF
TRBV5-4	TRBJ2-5	TRBD2	.	TGTGCCAGCAGCCTGCAGGCTAGCGGGGGGCTTCAAGAGACCCAGTACTTC	CASSLQASGGLQETQYF
TRBV7-6	TRBJ2-7	.	.	TGTGCCAGCAGCTTGGGGGCGGAAGGGGAGCAGTACTTC	CASSLGAEGEQYF
TRBV18	TRBJ2-7	TRBD2	.	TGTGCCAGCTCACCCTATACTAGCGGAAGCTACGAGCAGTACTTC	CASSPYTSGSYEQYF
TRBV5-8	TRBJ2-7	.	.	TGTGCCAGCAGCCACGGGTTATTCCAACGGGACGAGCAGTACTTC	CASSHGLFQRDEQYF
TRBV7-6	TRBJ1-6	.	.	TGTGCCAGCAGCTTATCCGGGAGTAATTCACCCCTCCACTTT	CASSLSGSNSPLHF
TRBV7-2	TRBJ2-1	TRBD2	.	TGTGCCAGCAGTCGAGGAGGCGGGAGAGGCGATGAGCAGTTCTTC	CASSRGGGRGDEQFF